This T cell receptor (beta chain) was sequenced during a study of CD8 T cells in ankylosing spondylitis. V was clipped by 5 bases and J by 2 bases; unmatched bases: 10. The CDR3 sequence is 17 residues long. Germline assignment: CDR1 ENHRY and CDR2 SYGVKD. This clonotype was recorded many times. TCRdb called the 5' RACE reads again in MiXCR, with one record for every CDR3 protein. The sample includes roughly 48,000 distinct CDR3 sequences, approximately 7% seen only once; the top ten take about 8.5%. The chain links TRBV10-3 to TRBJ2-3; 10 nucleotides match TRBD1. The TCR sequence derives from a female donor with ankylosing spondylitis or in good health (not recorded which). Sequenced material: blood, either unsorted or a sorted T cell fraction (not recorded which). This CDR3 reads CAISRGTGADNTDTQYF. The CDR3 bases are TGTGCCATCAGTCGCGGGACAGGGGCCGACAACACAGATACGCAGTATTTT.